The clone carrying this T cell receptor beta chain was detected only a few times. The data were taken from a study of blood T cell repertoires in COVID-19. Across the whole study: Whether acute or convalescent, the COVID-19 samples came from the United States, Italy and Spain.

The CDR3 is 18 residues long. Between the trimmed V and J ends, which lost 6 bases and 7 bases, there was a span of 28 bases. The germline CDR1 and CDR2 sequences are SGHAT and FQNNGV. Using immunoSEQ multiplex PCR, the repertoire was profiled, and TCRdb retains in-frame clones only, with some absent. The top ten clones hold roughly 14% of a sample with 180,000 or so clones, approximately 79% of them seen once. This rearrangement joins TRBV11-2 to TRBJ2-1, with TRBD1 as a possible D gene (7 bases). The source is a man over 45 who had recovered from COVID-19. What was sequenced was peripheral blood. The CDR3 region is CASSIRGSRQGGRNEQFF. CDR3 coding DNA: TGTGCCAGCAGTATTAGGGGCTCTCGGCAGGGGGGAAGGAATGAGCAGTTCTTC.